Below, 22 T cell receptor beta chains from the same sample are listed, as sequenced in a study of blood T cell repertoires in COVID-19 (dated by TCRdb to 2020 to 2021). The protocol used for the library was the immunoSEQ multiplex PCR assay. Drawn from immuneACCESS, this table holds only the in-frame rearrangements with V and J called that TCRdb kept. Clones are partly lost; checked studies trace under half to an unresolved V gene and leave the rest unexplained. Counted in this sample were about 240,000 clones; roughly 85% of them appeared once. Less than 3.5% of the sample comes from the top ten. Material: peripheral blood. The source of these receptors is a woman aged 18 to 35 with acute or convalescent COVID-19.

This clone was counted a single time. The CDR3 region has the DNA TGTGCCAGCAGTCATGGACAAGTCACCGGGGAGCTGTTTTTT. It yields the protein CASSHGQVTGELFF. J is TRBJ2-2 and V is TRBV6-5, with D perhaps TRBD1 (5 bases). The germline V gene encodes CDR1 MNHEY and CDR2 SVGAGI. With 5 bases removed from V and 4 bases from J, the gap between germline ends came to 11 bases. The CDR3 is made up of 14 amino acids.

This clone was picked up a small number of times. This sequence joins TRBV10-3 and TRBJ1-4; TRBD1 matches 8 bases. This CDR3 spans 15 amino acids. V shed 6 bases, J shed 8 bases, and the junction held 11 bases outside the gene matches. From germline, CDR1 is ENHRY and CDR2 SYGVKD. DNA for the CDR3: TGTGCCATCAGCGATTTGGACAGGGCGCGGGAAAAACTGTTTTTT. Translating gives CAISDLDRAREKLFF.

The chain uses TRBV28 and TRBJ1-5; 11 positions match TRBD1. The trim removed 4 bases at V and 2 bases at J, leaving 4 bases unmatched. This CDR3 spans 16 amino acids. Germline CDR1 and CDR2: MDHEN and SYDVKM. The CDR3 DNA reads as TGTGCCAGCAGTTCGGACAGGGGGCGAGGCAATCAGCCCCAGCATTTT. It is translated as CASSSDRGRGNQPQHF.

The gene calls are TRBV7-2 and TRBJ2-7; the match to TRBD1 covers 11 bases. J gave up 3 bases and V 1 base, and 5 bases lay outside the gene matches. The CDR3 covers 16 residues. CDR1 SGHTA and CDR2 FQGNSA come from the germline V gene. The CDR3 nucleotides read TGTGCCAGCAGCTTAGAAGGTGGGACAGGGGGCTACGAGCAGTACTTC. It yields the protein CASSLEGGTGGYEQYF.

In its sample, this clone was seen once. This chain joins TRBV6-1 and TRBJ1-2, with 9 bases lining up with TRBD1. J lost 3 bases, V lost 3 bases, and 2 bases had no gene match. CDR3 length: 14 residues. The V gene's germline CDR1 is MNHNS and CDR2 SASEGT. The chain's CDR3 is CASSDTGGDYGYTF. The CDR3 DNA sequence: TGTGCCAGCAGTGATACAGGGGGCGACTATGGCTACACCTTC.

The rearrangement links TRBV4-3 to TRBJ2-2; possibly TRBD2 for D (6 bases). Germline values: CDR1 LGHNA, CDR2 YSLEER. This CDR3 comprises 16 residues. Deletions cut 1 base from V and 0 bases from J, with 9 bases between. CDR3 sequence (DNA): TGCGCCAGCAGCCAAGGGTGGGGGGCGAACACCGGGGAGCTGTTTTTT. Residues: CASSQGWGANTGELFF.

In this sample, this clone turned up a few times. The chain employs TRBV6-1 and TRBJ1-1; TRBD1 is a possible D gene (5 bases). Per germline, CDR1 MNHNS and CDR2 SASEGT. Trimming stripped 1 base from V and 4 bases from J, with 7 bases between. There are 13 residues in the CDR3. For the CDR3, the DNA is TGTGCCAGCAGTGAAGTGGGGGGCACTGAAGCTTTCTTT. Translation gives CASSEVGGTEAFF.

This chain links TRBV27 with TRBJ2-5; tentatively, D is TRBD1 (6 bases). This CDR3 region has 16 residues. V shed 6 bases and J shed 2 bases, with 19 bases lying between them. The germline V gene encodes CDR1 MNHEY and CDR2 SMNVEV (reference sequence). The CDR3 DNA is TGTGCCAGCAGACGCCGAGGACAGAACATACAAGAGACCCAGTACTTC. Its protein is CASRRRGQNIQETQYF.

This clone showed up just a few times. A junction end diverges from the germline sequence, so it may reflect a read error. This chain's CDR3 is CASSLPPTGDVF. CDR3 DNA: TGTGCCAGCAGCTTGCCCCCCACAGGGGACGTCTTC. The chain links TRBV5-5 to TRBJ2-7; 7 bases fit TRBD1. Germline lookup yields CDR1 SGHKS and CDR2 YYEKEE (reference sequence). This CDR3 is 12 amino acids long.

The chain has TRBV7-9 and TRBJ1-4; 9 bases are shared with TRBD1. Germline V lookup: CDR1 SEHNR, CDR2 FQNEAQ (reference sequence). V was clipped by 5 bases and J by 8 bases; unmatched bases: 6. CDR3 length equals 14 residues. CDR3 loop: CASSVQGAREKLFF. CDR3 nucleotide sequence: TGTGCCAGCAGCGTACAGGGGGCGAGGGAAAAACTGTTTTTT.

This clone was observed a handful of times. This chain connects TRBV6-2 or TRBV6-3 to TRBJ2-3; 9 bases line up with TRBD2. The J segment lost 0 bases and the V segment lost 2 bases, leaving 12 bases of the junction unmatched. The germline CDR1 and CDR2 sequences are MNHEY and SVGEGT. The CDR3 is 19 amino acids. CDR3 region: CASSYPASGAPSSTDTQYF. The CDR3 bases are TGTGCCAGCAGTTACCCGGCTAGCGGGGCCCCCTCTAGCACAGATACGCAGTATTTT.

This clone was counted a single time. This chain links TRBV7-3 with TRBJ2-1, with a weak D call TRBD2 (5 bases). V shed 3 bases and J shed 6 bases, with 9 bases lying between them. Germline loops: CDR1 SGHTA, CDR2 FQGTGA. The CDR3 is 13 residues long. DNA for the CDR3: TGTGCCAGCAGCTTGAGCGGACTCAATGAGCAGTTCTTC. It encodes CASSLSGLNEQFF. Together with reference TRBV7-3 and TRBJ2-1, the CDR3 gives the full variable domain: GAGVSQTPSNKVTEKGKYVELRCDPISGHTALYWYRQSLGQGPEFLIYFQGTGAADDSGLPNDRFFAVRPEGSVSTLKIQRTERGDSAVYLCASSLSGLNEQFFGPGTRLTVL.

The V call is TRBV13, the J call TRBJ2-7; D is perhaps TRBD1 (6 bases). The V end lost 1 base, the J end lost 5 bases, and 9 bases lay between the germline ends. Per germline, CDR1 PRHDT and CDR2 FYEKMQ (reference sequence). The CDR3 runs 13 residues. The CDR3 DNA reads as TGTGCCAGCAGCTTAGCAGGGGTTGACGAGCAGTACTTC. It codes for CASSLAGVDEQYF.

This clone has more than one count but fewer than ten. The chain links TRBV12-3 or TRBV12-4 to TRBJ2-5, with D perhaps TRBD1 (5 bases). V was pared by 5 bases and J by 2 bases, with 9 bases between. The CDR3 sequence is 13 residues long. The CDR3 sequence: CASSPQVQETQYF. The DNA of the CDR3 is TGTGCCAGCAGTCCACAGGTTCAAGAGACCCAGTACTTC.

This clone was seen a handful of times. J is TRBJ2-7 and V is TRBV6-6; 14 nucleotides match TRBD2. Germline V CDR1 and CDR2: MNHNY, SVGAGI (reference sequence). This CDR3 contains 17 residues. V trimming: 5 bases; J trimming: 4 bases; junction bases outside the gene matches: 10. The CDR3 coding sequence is TGTGCCAGCAGTCAGCTTCGACTAGCGGGAGGGAGATACGAGCAGTACTTC. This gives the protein CASSQLRLAGGRYEQYF.

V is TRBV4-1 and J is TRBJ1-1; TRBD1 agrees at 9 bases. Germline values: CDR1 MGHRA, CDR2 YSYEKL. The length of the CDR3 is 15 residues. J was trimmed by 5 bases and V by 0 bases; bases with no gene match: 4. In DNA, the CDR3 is TGCGCCAGCAGCCAAGATGCGACAGGGGGGACTGAAGCTTTCTTT. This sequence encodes CASSQDATGGTEAFF.

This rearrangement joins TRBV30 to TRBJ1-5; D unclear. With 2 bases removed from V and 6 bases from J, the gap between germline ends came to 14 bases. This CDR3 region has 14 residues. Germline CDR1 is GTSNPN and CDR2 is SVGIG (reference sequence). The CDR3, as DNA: TGTGCCTGGAGTCCCGGCCGGGGATCTCAGCCCCAGCATTTT. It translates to CAWSPGRGSQPQHF. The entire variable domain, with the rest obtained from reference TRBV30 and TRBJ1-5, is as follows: SQTIHQWPATLVQPVGSPLSLECTVEGTSNPNLYWYRQAAGRGLQLLFYSVGIGQISSEVPQNLSASRPQDRQFILSSKKLLLSDSGFYLCAWSPGRGSQPQHFGDGTRLSIL.

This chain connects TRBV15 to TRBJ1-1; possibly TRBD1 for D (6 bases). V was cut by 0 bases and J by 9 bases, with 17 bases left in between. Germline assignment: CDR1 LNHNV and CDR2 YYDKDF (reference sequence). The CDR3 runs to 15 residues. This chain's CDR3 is CATSRDKVQGIQAFF. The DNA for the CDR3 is TGTGCCACCAGCAGAGATAAGGTACAGGGTATTCAAGCTTTCTTT.

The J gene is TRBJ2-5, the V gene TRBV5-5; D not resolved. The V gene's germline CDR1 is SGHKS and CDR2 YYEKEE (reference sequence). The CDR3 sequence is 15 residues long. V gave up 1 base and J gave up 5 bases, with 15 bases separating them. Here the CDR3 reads CASSLSAQLWETQYF. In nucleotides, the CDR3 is TGTGCCAGCAGCTTGTCCGCACAGCTGTGGGAGACCCAGTACTTC.

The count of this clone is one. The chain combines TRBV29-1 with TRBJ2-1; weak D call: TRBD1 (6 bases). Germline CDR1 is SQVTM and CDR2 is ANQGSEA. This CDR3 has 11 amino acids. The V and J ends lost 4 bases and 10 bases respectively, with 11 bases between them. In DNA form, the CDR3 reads TGCAGCGTTGCGGGGACACCCGAGCAGTTCTTC. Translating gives CSVAGTPEQFF.

CDR3 DNA sequence: TGTGCCAGCAGCTTATCGCGGGAGGGGGACGAGCAGTACTTC. This gives the protein CASSLSREGDEQYF. The chain carries TRBV13 and TRBJ2-7; TRBD2 aligns across 9 bases. There are 14 residues in the CDR3. The trim removed 2 bases at V and 5 bases at J, leaving 4 bases unmatched. The germline V gene encodes CDR1 PRHDT and CDR2 FYEKMQ (reference sequence). Full variable domain (missing parts from reference TRBV13 and TRBJ2-7): AAGVIQSPRHLIKEKRETATLKCYPIPRHDTVYWYQQGPGQDPQFLISFYEKMQSDKGSIPDRFSAQQFSDYHSELNMSSLELGDSALYFCASSLSREGDEQYFGPGTRLTVT.

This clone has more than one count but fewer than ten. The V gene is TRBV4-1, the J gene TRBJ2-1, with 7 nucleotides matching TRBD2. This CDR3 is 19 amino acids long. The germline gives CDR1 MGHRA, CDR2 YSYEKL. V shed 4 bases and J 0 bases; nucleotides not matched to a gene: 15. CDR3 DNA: TGCGCCAGCAGCCGGATAAAGGTCGAGCGGGGCATCTCCTACAATGAGCAGTTCTTC. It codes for CASSRIKVERGISYNEQFF.